This T cell receptor (beta chain) emerged from a study of T cell changes during pregnancy in multiple sclerosis. Clones were read by immunoSEQ multiplex PCR, and TCRdb kept only the in-frame ones, dropping some. The table shows roughly 100,000 clones, with about 90% occurring only once. The sequences come from peripheral blood, collected after pregnancy. The source is a female donor with multiple sclerosis, enrolled in a pregnancy study.

The CDR3 spells CASSVNRDTEAFF. In nucleotides, the CDR3 is TGTGCCAGCAGCGTTAACAGGGACACTGAAGCTTTCTTT. This chain uses TRBV7-3 with TRBJ1-1; a possible D gene is TRBD1 (6 bases). The CDR3 is 13 amino acids. Germline-derived CDR1 and CDR2 are SGHTA and FQGTGA. The germline V and J ends were trimmed by 5 bases and 3 bases, with 10 bases remaining between them.